Given below is one T cell receptor beta chain in context. No antigen is known for it. A much larger clone lies one base from this, so it may be a read error. Other autoimmune diseases, uncontrolled infections, pregnancy or lactation excluded patients from enrollment. The PBMC fraction was derived from over 9 ml of fresh peripheral blood. The germline gives CDR1 LNHDA, CDR2 SQIVND (reference sequence). The ends were cut back, 5 bases at V and 5 bases at J, with 13 bases in the middle. The CDR3 sequence is 14 residues long. The sample comes from a study of Graves' ophthalmopathy and Graves' hyperthyroidism. The study amplified TCR beta CDR3 regions using RNA transcripts. Second-round multiplex PCR came after a first-round RT-PCR that employed HTBI primers. TCRdb analysed the multiplex PCR reads with MiXCR anew, one entry per CDR3 protein. The top ten hold 9% to 15% of the sample, which has 300,000 to 350,000 distinct CDR3 sequences, around a sixth seen once.

Study-wide points: For separating ophthalmopathy from stable hyperthyroidism, a 13-signature model gave 85% to 90% sensitivity and around 80% specificity. The model's prediction of ophthalmopathy progression had roughly 68% sensitivity and 72% to 75% specificity.

The sample comprised peripheral blood. The source is an adult man with Graves' ophthalmopathy. V usage is TRBV19 and J usage is TRBJ1-3; D remains unclear. In nucleotides, the CDR3 is TGTGCCAGTAGTGATCAAACCGGCAGAAACACCATATATTTT. It encodes CASSDQTGRNTIYF. Variable domain in full (rest from reference TRBV19 and TRBJ1-3): DGGITQSPKYLFRKEGQNVTLSCEQNLNHDAMYWYRQDPGQGLRLIYYSQIVNDFQKGDIAEGYSVSREKKESFPLTVTSAQKNPTAFYLCASSDQTGRNTIYFGEGSWLTVV.